This paragraph reports one T cell receptor beta chain. The clone's antigen remains unknown. One base away there is no much larger clone; base qualities are not given. Other DNA sequences within the sample encode an identical CDR3. This entry belongs to a study of untreated major depressive disorder (dated by TCRdb to the late 2010s). Turning to the overall study: A cross-sectional case-control design was used to compare T cell phenotype and TCR repertoire between antidepressant-free major depressive disorder patients and individually matched non-depressed controls. Differences in Vbeta 5.1, Vbeta 11 and Vbeta 22 usage observed by flow cytometry in the whole cohort were followed up by sequencing. General conclusions and limits of the study: For the sequencing comparisons, one-tailed planned tests were applied to only three Vbeta families that had been selected in advance. In the sequencing data, TRBV25-01 and TRBV02-01 usage was found to follow the flow-cytometry pattern, although statistical significance was not reached. In every sequenced subject, the top five TRBV05-01 clones were all identified as private clones. A comparatively small study sample was produced by the strict matching and exclusion criteria, and the generalizability of findings was thereby limited. Higher TRBV05-01 (Vbeta 5.1) usage among CD4+ T cells of depressed patients compared with controls was confirmed by sequencing, with p = 0.040 in a one-tailed test.

Between the V and J ends, shortened by 2 bases and 1 base respectively, the junction contains 2 bases. The CDR3 has 11 amino acids, counting the end cysteine and phenylalanine. The sequence is cut down to CDR3 DNA, 33 bases in frame from base 1. Sequences DFQATT (CDR1) and SNEGSKA (CDR2) are obtained from the germline V gene (reference sequence). The Qiagen DNeasy Blood and Tissue Kit was used to extract total genomic DNA from the purified CD4+ T cells. Using immunoSEQ immunosequencing protocols, the TCRbeta CDR3 region, as defined by IMGT, was amplified and sequenced. The paper's data handling went like this. Raw sequence data were preprocessed by the immunoSEQ service for PCR and sequencing error correction. After being loaded into the immunoSEQ Analyzer, the data underwent further analysis with VDJtools v1.0.7. The paired Wilcoxon signed-rank test was used to test differences between patients and controls. TCRdb carries this immuneACCESS record with in-frame sequences only. Its versions omit some clonotypes, under half of them owing to an unresolved V gene in the studies checked, with the rest unexplained. V and J calls and clone size follow that table, whereas D and trimming were derived from the DNA. Recorded for this sample are 20,000 to 25,000 clones; 80% to 95% of them occurred a single time. Jointly, the top ten make up 0.25% to 0.35% of the sample.

Each depressed patient was pairwise matched to a non-depressed control for sex, age, current smoking status and body mass index. Every participant was of European descent. No current or lifetime mood disorder was present in controls, and Quick Inventory of Depressive Symptoms-Self Report scores of 5 or less were recorded for controls. Participants were excluded if they had major medical conditions, Axis I/II comorbidities, regular medication or illicit drug use, or weekly alcohol intake above 100 g. Around 31 ml of peripheral blood was drawn into EDTA tubes from each participant. CD4+ T cells were purified from thawed PBMCs by magnetic negative selection with the BD IMag Human CD4 T Lymphocyte Enrichment Set. A purity of around 96% was typically achieved with the CD4+ enrichment method, as confirmed by flow cytometry. TCRbeta sequencing was performed on a subgroup of roughly 5 case-control pairs selected blind to chemokine receptor expression and flow-cytometric repertoire skewing results. Every blood sample was taken in the morning at 8:00 a.m., and Ficoll-Hypaque gradient centrifugation was used to isolate PBMCs. PBMCs were gradually cooled to -80 degrees C for cryopreservation and then kept in liquid nitrogen until assay.

The TCR comes from a man younger than 40 in good health. The chain uses TRBV20-1 and TRBJ2-5; there is no confident call for the D gene. The sample was CD4+ T cells from PBMCs. The DNA reads as follows: TGCAGTGCTAGAACCCAAGAGACCCAGTACTTC. It is translated as CSARTQETQYF.